Listed here is a single TCR beta chain. Antigen unknown. Going into DNA extraction, samples held roughly 0.85-11 million cryopreserved PBMC. The sample is drawn from a study of long-term antiretroviral therapy in people with HIV. On the study more broadly: The immediate-ART recommendation dates to 2015, and the earliest samples predate it by about a decade.

Findings and limits, study-wide: Pre-ART clonal expansion yielded clones that dominated the repertoire at all time points. It was not possible to obtain data on ART adherence, viral resistance or therapy changes.

This CDR3 spans 15 amino acids. Germline CDR1 reads SGHVS; CDR2 reads FNYEAQ. Trimming removed 1 base from V and 0 bases from J; junction bases left unmatched: 0. An immunoSEQ assay, version v3.0, was performed at survey level. Method: immunoSEQ multiplex PCR; TCRdb's copy keeps in-frame clones and lacks some. The table includes roughly 11,000 clones, about 68% detected once. The receptor was derived from a man in his forties or fifties with HIV. The sample was unsorted PBMCs, taken about 3.3 years before starting antiretroviral therapy. The chain carries TRBV7-6 and TRBJ2-7; 10 positions agree with TRBD1. In DNA form, the CDR3 reads TGTGCCAGCAGCTTAGGGACAGGGGGCTCCTACGAGCAGTACTTC. Protein sequence: CASSLGTGGSYEQYF.